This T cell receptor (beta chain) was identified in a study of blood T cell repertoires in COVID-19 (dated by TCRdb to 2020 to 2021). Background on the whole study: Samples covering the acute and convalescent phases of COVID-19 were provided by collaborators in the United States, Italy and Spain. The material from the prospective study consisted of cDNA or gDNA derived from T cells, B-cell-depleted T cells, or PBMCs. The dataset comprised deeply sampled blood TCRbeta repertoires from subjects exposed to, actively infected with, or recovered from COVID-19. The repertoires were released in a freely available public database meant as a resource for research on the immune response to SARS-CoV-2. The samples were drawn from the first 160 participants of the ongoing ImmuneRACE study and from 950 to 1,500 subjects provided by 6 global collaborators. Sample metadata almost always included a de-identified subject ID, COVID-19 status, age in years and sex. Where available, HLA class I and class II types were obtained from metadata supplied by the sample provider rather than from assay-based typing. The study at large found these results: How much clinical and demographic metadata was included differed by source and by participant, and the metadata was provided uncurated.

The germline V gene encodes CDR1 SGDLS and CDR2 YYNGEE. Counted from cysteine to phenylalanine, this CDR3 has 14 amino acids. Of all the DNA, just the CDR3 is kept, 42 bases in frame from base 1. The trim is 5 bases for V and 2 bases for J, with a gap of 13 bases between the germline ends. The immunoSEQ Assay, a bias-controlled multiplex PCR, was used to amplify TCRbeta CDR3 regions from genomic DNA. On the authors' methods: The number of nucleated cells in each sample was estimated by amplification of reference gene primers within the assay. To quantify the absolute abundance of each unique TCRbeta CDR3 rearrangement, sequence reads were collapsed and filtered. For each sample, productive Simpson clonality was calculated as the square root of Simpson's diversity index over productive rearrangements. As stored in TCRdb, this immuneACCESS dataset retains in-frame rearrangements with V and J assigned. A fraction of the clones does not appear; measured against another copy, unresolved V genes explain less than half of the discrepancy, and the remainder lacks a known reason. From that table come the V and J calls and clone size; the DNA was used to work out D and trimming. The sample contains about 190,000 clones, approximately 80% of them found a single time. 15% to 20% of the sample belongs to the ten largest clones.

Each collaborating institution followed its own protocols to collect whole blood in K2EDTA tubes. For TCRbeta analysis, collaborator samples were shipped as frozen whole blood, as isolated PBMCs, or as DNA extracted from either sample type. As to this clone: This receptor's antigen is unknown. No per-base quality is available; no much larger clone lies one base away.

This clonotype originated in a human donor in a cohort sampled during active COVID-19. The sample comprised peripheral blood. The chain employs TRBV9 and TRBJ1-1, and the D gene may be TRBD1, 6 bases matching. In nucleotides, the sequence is TGTGCCAGCAGGCAGGGGTGGGCCAACACTGAAGCTTTCTTT. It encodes CASRQGWANTEAFF.